The 32 T cell receptor beta chains below come from one sample, sequenced in a study of cytomegalovirus exposure and HLA in healthy donors. Amplification used 60 Vbeta primers and 13 Jbeta primers. TCRdb keeps only in-frame clones here, not all; method: immunoSEQ multiplex PCR. The table includes around 44,000 clones, about nine tenths detected once. Sequenced material: PBMCs. The receptor source for this set is a woman aged 40 to 50 in good health and CMV-seropositive.

The V and J genes are TRBV7-9 and TRBJ2-5; TRBD2 agrees at 7 bases. Germline lookup yields CDR1 SEHNR and CDR2 FQNEAQ (reference sequence). With 2 bases clipped from V and 4 bases from J, the junction kept 7 bases outside the gene matches. The CDR3 consists of 15 residues. The CDR3 sequence: CASSLKGRVSETQYF. As DNA, the CDR3 is TGTGCCAGCAGCTTAAAAGGGAGGGTTTCAGAGACCCAGTACTTC. Variable domain in full (rest from reference TRBV7-9 and TRBJ2-5): DTGVSQNPRHKITKRGQNVTFRCDPISEHNRLYWYRQTLGQGPEFLTYFQNEAQLEKSRLLSDRFSAERPKGSFSTLEIQRTEQGDSAMYLCASSLKGRVSETQYFGPGTRLLVL.

This clone was seen a handful of times. This chain links TRBV11-3 with TRBJ2-3; possibly TRBD1 for D (6 bases). The CDR3 spans 13 residues. V gave up 5 bases and J gave up 4 bases, with 10 bases separating them. Germline loops: CDR1 SGHNT, CDR2 YENEEA. As DNA, the CDR3 is TGTGCCAGCAGCGGGGGCCCCCCAGATACGCAGTATTTT. This encodes CASSGGPPDTQYF.

The CDR3 nucleotides are TGTGCCAGCAGCTTCCATTCAGGGGGTGGAAACACCATATATTTT. Encoded protein: CASSFHSGGGNTIYF. The chain carries TRBV5-4 and TRBJ1-3; 7 bases are a match to TRBD1. J gave up 3 bases and V 2 bases, and 5 bases lay outside the gene matches. CDR3 size: 15 residues. Germline loops: CDR1 SGHNT, CDR2 YYREEE (reference sequence).

This chain joins TRBV6-1 and TRBJ1-5; D perhaps matches TRBD1 (5 bases). Trimming took off 4 bases at V and 5 bases at J, with 18 bases between the two ends. CDR3 size: 16 residues. Germline CDR1 MNHNS, CDR2 SASEGT. CDR3 protein: CASSGSRGGLDQPQHF. In DNA, the CDR3 is TGTGCCAGCAGTGGGAGCCGGGGGGGTTTGGATCAGCCCCAGCATTTT.

The chain carries TRBV5-5 and TRBJ1-4, with TRBD1 identical over 9 bases. Germline loops: CDR1 SGHKS, CDR2 YYEKEE (reference sequence). V dropped 0 bases and J dropped 8; count of bases not matched to a gene: 8. This CDR3 spans 16 amino acids. CDR3: CASSLEGTGMQEKLFF. CDR3 nucleotide sequence: TGTGCCAGCAGCTTGGAGGGGACAGGGATGCAGGAAAAACTGTTTTTT.

A single count supports this clone. The chain links TRBV12-5 to TRBJ2-7; D is undetermined. Trimming took off 1 base at V and 0 bases at J, with 7 bases between the two ends. The CDR3 runs 14 residues. From germline, CDR1 is LGHNT and CDR2 FRNRAP. CDR3 in amino acids: CASGLGRSSYEQYF. The CDR3 DNA follows: TGTGCTAGTGGTTTGGGTAGGAGCTCCTACGAGCAGTACTTC.

The chain combines TRBV19 with TRBJ2-4; D is possibly TRBD2 (7 bases). The V gene's germline CDR1 is LNHDA and CDR2 SQIVND (reference sequence). The CDR3 spans 17 residues. The V end lost 7 bases, the J end lost 8 bases, and 27 bases lay between the germline ends. CDR3 DNA sequence: TGTGCCAGTACCACCTCAGGGGAGGGGCGGAAGAGGGACATTCAGTACTTC. It yields the protein CASTTSGEGRKRDIQYF.

Notes on this clone: Other DNA sequences in the same sample also yield this CDR3. The chain is built from TRBV7-2 and TRBJ2-1; D possibly corresponds to TRBD1 (5 bases). Germline V gene data show CDR1 as SGHTA and CDR2 as FQGNSA. The CDR3 is 13 amino acids. The V end lost 2 bases, the J end lost 4 bases, and 6 bases lay between the germline ends. The CDR3 reads CASSLTGYNEQFF. CDR3 bases: TGTGCCAGCAGCTTAACAGGATACAATGAGCAGTTCTTC. The full variable domain, its missing parts supplied by reference TRBV7-2 and TRBJ2-1, is GAGVSQSPSNKVTEKGKDVELRCDPISGHTALYWYRQSLGQGLEFLIYFQGNSAPDKSGLPSDRFSAERTGGSVSTLTIQRTQQEDSAVYLCASSLTGYNEQFFGPGTRLTVL.

The chain is built from TRBV7-2 and TRBJ2-5; 7 bases line up with TRBD2. The end of the DNA aligns better with TRBJ2-7, so the J call may be wrong. CDR1 is SGHTA, CDR2 FQGNSA, per germline. The CDR3 covers 13 residues. The CDR3 DNA reads TGTGCCAGCAGGACGGGAGGAGGTTACGAGCAGTACTTC. This translates into CASRTGGGYEQYF.

The V gene is TRBV2, the J gene TRBJ1-4; tentatively, D is TRBD1 (5 bases). V was cut by 6 bases and J by 3 bases, with 14 bases left in between. Per the germline V gene, CDR1 is SNHLY and CDR2 is FYNNEI. The CDR3 has 15 residues. The CDR3 region is CASRPGGASNEKLFF. Written as DNA, the CDR3 is TGTGCCAGCAGGCCGGGGGGTGCCTCTAATGAAAAACTGTTTTTT. Using reference TRBV2 and TRBJ1-4 for the parts outside the CDR3, the full variable domain is EPEVTQTPSHQVTQMGQEVILRCVPISNHLYFYWYRQILGQKVEFLVSFYNNEISEKSEIFDDQFSVERPDGSNFTLKIRSTKLEDSAMYFCASRPGGASNEKLFFGSGTQLSVL.

This chain links TRBV9 with TRBJ1-2; a possible D gene is TRBD1 (5 bases). Trimming stripped 1 base from V and 0 bases from J, with 7 bases between. This CDR3 has 14 amino acids. Germline V CDR1 and CDR2: SGDLS, YYNGEE. The CDR3 loop reads CASSVSRANYGYTF. CDR3 sequence (DNA): TGTGCCAGCAGCGTAAGCAGGGCTAACTATGGCTACACCTTC.

In its sample, this clone was seen a few times. DNA for the CDR3: TGTGCCAGCAGCTTCTATGAGGGACAGGGTATGAACACTGAAGCTTTCTTT. Amino acids: CASSFYEGQGMNTEAFF. The gene calls are TRBV7-4 and TRBJ1-1; 9 positions match TRBD1. The germline gives CDR1 SGHVT, CDR2 SQSDAQ. Unmatched junction bases numbered 8, after V lost 3 bases and J lost 0 bases. This CDR3 region has 17 residues.

J is TRBJ1-4 and V is TRBV25-1, with D tentatively TRBD1 (5 bases). In germline, CDR1 is MGHDK, CDR2 SYGVNS. This CDR3 is built from 14 residues. Trimming cost V 1 base and J 15 bases, with 18 bases left between them. CDR3 in DNA: TGTGCCAGCAGTGAATGGGGGGGGTCGGGTGAGGTGTTTTTT. Amino acids: CASSEWGGSGEVFF.

The chain has TRBV19 and TRBJ1-1; no clear D. Trimming stripped 3 bases from V and 0 bases from J, with 8 bases between. From germline, CDR1 is LNHDA and CDR2 SQIVND (reference sequence). This CDR3 has 14 amino acids. The CDR3 region is CASSMNGMNTEAFF. The DNA for the CDR3 is TGTGCCAGTAGTATGAACGGTATGAACACTGAAGCTTTCTTT.

The chain links TRBV5-1 to TRBJ2-7; possible D gene TRBD2, 5 bases. Per the germline V gene, CDR1 is SGHRS and CDR2 is YFSETQ. Trimming left V 4 bases short and J 2 bases short, with 22 bases between. The CDR3 runs 17 residues. In DNA, the CDR3 is TGCGCCAGCAGCGGGAGACCAAACACTACCTCTCCCTACGAGCAGTACTTC. This encodes CASSGRPNTTSPYEQYF.

The chain links TRBV5-4 to TRBJ1-2; the D is unclear. There are 14 residues in the CDR3. The germline CDR1 and CDR2 sequences are SGHNT and YYREEE (reference sequence). Trimming left V 0 bases short and J 10 bases short, with 16 bases between. The CDR3 here is CASSLVGGRLAYTF. For the CDR3, the DNA is TGTGCCAGCAGCTTGGTCGGAGGGAGGCTTGCCTACACCTTC.

CDR3 in DNA: TGTGCCAGCAGTGACTCGGCGGACGGAGGAGGGCCCCAGCATTTT. Its protein product is CASSDSADGGGPQHF. The chain carries TRBV6-4 and TRBJ1-5; D gene ambiguous. Germline V gives CDR1 MRHNA, CDR2 SNTAGT. V was shortened by 0 bases and J by 9 bases, with 15 bases between the two germline ends. The CDR3 spans 15 residues.

This clone was recorded once. This chain links TRBV10-1 with TRBJ1-2; D not resolved. From germline, CDR1 is WNHNN and CDR2 SYGVQD (reference sequence). The V and J ends lost 2 bases and 8 bases respectively, with 3 bases between them. The length of the CDR3 is 10 residues. The CDR3 DNA follows: TGCGCCAGCAGTGAGCGGGGCTACACCTTC. This codes for CASSERGYTF.

The chain is built from TRBV6-6 and TRBJ2-5, with 8 bases matching TRBD1. Trimming cost V 6 bases and J 1 base; bases outside gene matches: 7. CDR3 length: 15 amino acids. The V gene's germline CDR1 is MNHNY and CDR2 SVGAGI (reference sequence). For the CDR3, the DNA is TGTGCCAGCAGAGAGACAGGGGCCCCCCAAGAGACCCAGTACTTC. Its translation: CASRETGAPQETQYF.

The V and J genes are TRBV7-7 and TRBJ2-5; D may be TRBD1 (6 bases). Germline CDR1 SSHAT, CDR2 FNYEAQ (reference sequence). V dropped 5 bases and J dropped 0 bases, with 13 bases sitting between them. The CDR3 has 15 amino acids. The CDR3 sequence: CASSQTTGHQETQYF. The CDR3 DNA is TGTGCCAGCAGCCAAACGACAGGCCACCAAGAGACCCAGTACTTC.

This chain connects TRBV19 to TRBJ2-5; D may be TRBD1 (5 bases). Trimming removed 3 bases at V and 4 bases at J, with 12 bases between. CDR3 length equals 14 residues. Looked up from germline, CDR1 is LNHDA and CDR2 is SQIVND (reference sequence). DNA for the CDR3: TGTGCCAGTAGTATTCGGCAGGGCGGAGAGACCCAGTACTTC. Its protein is CASSIRQGGETQYF. The variable domain in full, with the rest retrieved from reference TRBV19 and TRBJ2-5, is DGGITQSPKYLFRKEGQNVTLSCEQNLNHDAMYWYRQDPGQGLRLIYYSQIVNDFQKGDIAEGYSVSREKKESFPLTVTSAQKNPTAFYLCASSIRQGGETQYFGPGTRLLVL.

The chain couples TRBV19 to TRBJ2-5, with 9 bases fitting TRBD1. J was trimmed by 4 bases and V by 0 bases; bases with no gene match: 9. The CDR3 totals 17 residues. Per germline, CDR1 LNHDA and CDR2 SQIVND (reference sequence). The DNA of the CDR3 is TGTGCCAGTAGTATAGAGAGACCGGGACAGGGTCGAGAGACCCAGTACTTC. This encodes CASSIERPGQGRETQYF.

V is TRBV5-6 and J is TRBJ1-2; 11 nucleotides agree with TRBD1. CDR3 length: 14 amino acids. V lost 2 bases, J lost 7 bases, and 4 bases stayed unmatched. Germline CDR1 and CDR2: SGHDT and YYEEEE. This chain's CDR3 is CASSFGQGAGGYTF. The CDR3 bases are TGTGCCAGCAGCTTCGGACAGGGGGCTGGTGGCTACACCTTC.

This rearrangement joins TRBV7-2 to TRBJ2-5, with TRBD2 matching over 8 bases. The J call may be incorrect, as the DNA end agrees better with TRBJ2-7. The CDR3 runs to 13 residues. Germline CDR1 reads SGHTA; CDR2 reads FQGNSA. The CDR3 DNA reads as TGTGCCAGCAGGGCCGGGGGGGGCTACGAGCAGTACTTC. It specifies CASRAGGGYEQYF.

This rearrangement joins TRBV2 to TRBJ2-7; D is ambiguous. Germline CDR1 reads SNHLY; CDR2 reads FYNNEI. The CDR3 has 14 residues. V lost 4 bases to trimming and J lost 2 bases, with 12 bases between them. The CDR3 DNA reads as TGTGCCAGCAGTGTAAGCCTAGACCCCTACGAGCAGTACTTC. Its translation: CASSVSLDPYEQYF.

The V gene is TRBV7-9, the J gene TRBJ1-3; D call uncertain. CDR3 size: 17 residues. Germline-derived CDR1 and CDR2 are SEHNR and FQNEAQ (reference sequence). The ends were cut back, 0 bases at V and 1 base at J, with 13 bases in the middle. CDR3 in DNA: TGTGCCAGCAGCTTAGCGTTTGGGAGTACGTCTGGAAACACCATATATTTT. It yields the protein CASSLAFGSTSGNTIYF.

This chain links TRBV6-4 with TRBJ2-3, with D uncertain. The germline CDR1 and CDR2 sequences are MRHNA and SNTAGT. Trimming pared 5 bases from V and 3 bases from J, leaving 12 bases between. The CDR3 consists of 14 residues. The CDR3, as DNA: TGTGCCAGCAGTAGAAACGGCGGAACAGATACGCAGTATTTT. It is translated as CASSRNGGTDTQYF.

The chain recombines TRBV12-5 with TRBJ1-5, with D tentatively TRBD1 (5 bases). V gave up 7 bases and J gave up 7 bases, with 14 bases separating them. This CDR3 has 13 residues. Per germline, CDR1 LGHNT and CDR2 FRNRAP. The CDR3 loop is CASALQESQPQHF. Here the CDR3 DNA reads TGTGCTAGTGCCTTACAGGAATCCCAGCCCCAGCATTTT.

The chain recombines TRBV9 with TRBJ2-1; 11 bases are shared with TRBD2. The CDR3 length is 15 residues. Trimming took 3 bases from V and 4 from J; bases not matched to a gene: 3. Germline loops: CDR1 SGDLS, CDR2 YYNGEE. The CDR3 protein is CASSGGTSGYNEQFF. The CDR3 DNA is TGTGCCAGCAGCGGCGGGACTAGCGGTTACAATGAGCAGTTCTTC.

J is TRBJ1-1 and V is TRBV9; no definite D call. CDR1 SGDLS and CDR2 YYNGEE come from the germline V gene. V dropped 3 bases and J dropped 5 bases, with 11 bases sitting between them. The CDR3 length is 13 residues. The CDR3 reads CASSALSKTEAFF. The CDR3 DNA sequence: TGTGCCAGCAGCGCCTTGAGTAAGACTGAAGCTTTCTTT.

The chain has TRBV19 and TRBJ2-7; no clear D. V lost 6 bases and J 7 bases, leaving 22 bases between the germline ends. This CDR3 has 15 amino acids. Germline CDR1 and CDR2: LNHDA and SQIVND (reference sequence). The CDR3 is CASSTLSPGVGEQYF. CDR3 nucleotide sequence: TGTGCCAGTAGCACCCTCTCGCCTGGAGTTGGGGAGCAGTACTTC.

The rearrangement links TRBV6-4 to TRBJ2-2; the match to TRBD2 covers 7 bases. Germline values: CDR1 MRHNA, CDR2 SNTAGT. V was clipped by 8 bases and J by 5 bases; unmatched bases: 11. CDR3 size: 15 residues. The DNA of the CDR3 is TGTGCCAGCTCCGGGAGGAGGGAAGGAACCGGGGAGCTGTTTTTT. Amino acid sequence: CASSGRREGTGELFF.